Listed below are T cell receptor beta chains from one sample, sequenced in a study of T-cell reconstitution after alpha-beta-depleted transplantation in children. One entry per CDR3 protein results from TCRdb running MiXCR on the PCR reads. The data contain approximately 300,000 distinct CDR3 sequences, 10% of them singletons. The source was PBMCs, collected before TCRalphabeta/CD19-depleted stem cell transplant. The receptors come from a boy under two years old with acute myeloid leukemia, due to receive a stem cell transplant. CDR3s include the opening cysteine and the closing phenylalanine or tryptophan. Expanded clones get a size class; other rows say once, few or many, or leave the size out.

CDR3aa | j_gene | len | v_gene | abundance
CASSSSGRPYEQYF | TRBJ2-7 | 14 | TRBV7-9 | many
CASRATSNEQFF | TRBJ2-1 | 12 | TRBV6-5 | many
CSVITGVPNQPQHF | TRBJ1-5 | 14 | TRBV29-1 | many
CASTNRNEQFF | TRBJ2-1 | 11 | TRBV11-2 | many
CASSGQTNTEAFF | TRBJ1-1 | 13 | TRBV7-9 | many
CASSPRGQGQQYF | TRBJ2-7 | 13 | TRBV9 | NA
CSASRTGRETQYF | TRBJ2-5 | 13 | TRBV20-1 | many
CASSPRQSLNTEAFF | TRBJ1-1 | 15 | TRBV5-1 | many
CSARGQPFTDTQYF | TRBJ2-3 | 14 | TRBV20-1 | many
CASSPRASGRVNEQFF | TRBJ2-1 | 16 | TRBV7-3 | many
CASSLRLGGSPLHF | TRBJ1-6 | 14 | TRBV7-3 | NA
CASSQGQGWLYEQYF | TRBJ2-7 | 15 | TRBV3-1 | few
CATSRSRDRGYQPQHF | TRBJ1-5 | 16 | TRBV15 | NA
CASKTGLGNQPQHF | TRBJ1-5 | 14 | TRBV27 | many
CASSLRGEQPQHF | TRBJ1-5 | 13 | TRBV11-2 | many
CASSIGTGVTEAFF | TRBJ1-1 | 14 | TRBV14 | many
CSAPALAGTYNEQFF | TRBJ2-1 | 15 | TRBV20-1 | NA
CASSLGQGMATQYF | TRBJ2-5 | 14 | TRBV7-2 | many
CASSYGQGYQETQYF | TRBJ2-5 | 15 | TRBV5-1 | many
CASSLSRGYYGYTF | TRBJ1-2 | 14 | TRBV12-3/TRBV12-4 | NA
CSAREEGAANEKLFF | TRBJ1-4 | 15 | TRBV20-1 | NA
CASGHGLAGGPKFF | TRBJ2-1 | 14 | TRBV12-5 | many
CASSQRFGQPQHF | TRBJ1-5 | 13 | TRBV12-3/TRBV12-4 | NA